The 16 T cell receptor beta chains below all came from one sample that was sequenced in a study of identical twins. TCRdb re-analysed the 5' RACE reads in MiXCR, keeping a single row per CDR3 protein. This sample has approximately 700,000 distinct CDR3 sequences, with less than 7% found just once. The sample comprised naive T cells sorted from blood. The origin of the receptors is a man aged 18-30 years in good health.

V is TRBV20-1 and J is TRBJ2-7; 13 nucleotides match TRBD2. V trimming: 0 bases; J trimming: 5 bases; junction bases outside the gene matches: 4. The CDR3 is 15 residues long. CDR1 is DFQATT and CDR2 is SNEGSKA in the germline V gene (reference sequence). DNA of the CDR3: TGCAGTGCTAGAGATGGACTAGCGGGAGTCCACGAGCAGTACTTC. It is translated as CSARDGLAGVHEQYF.

This clonotype was seen ten or more times. Written as DNA, the CDR3 is TGCAGTGCTAGAGTGGGGGGGGAATGGAATGAGCAGTTCTTC. Translation: CSARVGGEWNEQFF. The chain has TRBV20-1 and TRBJ2-1; 7 bases agree with TRBD2. The CDR3 loop spans 14 amino acids. V shed 1 base and J 7 bases; nucleotides not matched to a gene: 7. In germline, CDR1 is DFQATT, CDR2 SNEGSKA (reference sequence).

This clonotype occurred a few times. The chain joins TRBV5-4 to TRBJ2-7; 14 positions agree with TRBD2. Germline V gives CDR1 SGHNT, CDR2 YYREEE (reference sequence). The length of the CDR3 is 16 residues. V trimming: 4 bases; J trimming: 5 bases; junction bases outside the gene matches: 8. The CDR3 protein is CASSKGGLAGVDEQYV. For the CDR3, the DNA is TGTGCCAGCAGCAAGGGGGGACTAGCGGGAGTGGACGAGCAGTACGTC.

This clonotype was counted ten times or more. The chain uses TRBV29-1 and TRBJ2-2, with TRBD1 matching 7 bases. The CDR3 length is 13 residues. Germline V gene data show CDR1 as SQVTM and CDR2 as ANQGSEA. Unmatched junction bases numbered 2, after V lost 7 bases and J lost 0 bases. This chain's CDR3 is CSGGQTNTGELFF. DNA for the CDR3: TGCAGCGGGGGACAGACGAACACCGGGGAGCTGTTTTTT.

Many counts were recorded for this clonotype. Written as DNA, the CDR3 is TGCAGTGCTCGCCTGGGACAGAATCAGCCCCAGCATTTT. This sequence encodes CSARLGQNQPQHF. The rearrangement uses TRBV20-1 and TRBJ1-5; TRBD1 matches 7 bases. Germline V gives CDR1 DFQATT, CDR2 SNEGSKA (reference sequence). After removal of 5 bases from V and 4 bases from J, the junction contained 5 bases not matched to a gene. The CDR3 has 13 amino acids.

There are a few counts of this clonotype. This chain links TRBV7-9 with TRBJ2-1; 9 bases match TRBD1. This CDR3 contains 15 residues. The germline CDR1 and CDR2 sequences are SEHNR and FQNEAQ (reference sequence). Losses at the gene ends were 5 bases for V and 5 bases for J; bases not matched to a gene: 7. This chain's CDR3 is CASSRGTGNDNEQFF. In DNA, the CDR3 is TGTGCCAGCAGCCGGGGGACAGGGAACGACAATGAGCAGTTCTTC.

In this sample, this clonotype turned up a few times. This chain links TRBV20-1 with TRBJ2-5; weak D call: TRBD2 (5 bases). Trimming removed 0 bases from V and 5 bases from J, with 10 bases in between. Germline V CDR1 and CDR2: DFQATT, SNEGSKA (reference sequence). This CDR3 is 13 amino acids long. CDR3: CSARDISAETQYF. CDR3 nucleotide sequence: TGCAGTGCTAGAGATATTAGCGCCGAGACCCAGTACTTC.

This sequence joins TRBV5-4 and TRBJ2-7; 7 bases match TRBD1. Germline CDR1 is SGHNT and CDR2 is YYREEE (reference sequence). Losses at the gene ends were 4 bases for V and 5 bases for J; bases not matched to a gene: 6. The CDR3 is 13 residues long. The CDR3 reads CASSKQGPHEQYF. DNA of the CDR3: TGTGCCAGCAGCAAACAGGGGCCCCACGAGCAGTACTTC. The whole variable domain, filled in from reference TRBV5-4 and TRBJ2-7, reads ETGVTQSPTHLIKTRGQQVTLRCSSQSGHNTVSWYQQALGQGPQFIFQYYREEENGRGNFPPRFSGLQFPNYSSELNVNALELDDSALYLCASSKQGPHEQYFGPGTRLTVT.

This clonotype was detected ten times or more. This chain joins TRBV4-1 and TRBJ2-2; 10 nucleotides line up with TRBD2. J gave up 6 bases and V 4 bases, and 23 bases lay outside the gene matches. Germline V gives CDR1 MGHRA, CDR2 YSYEKL. The CDR3 is 21 amino acids. CDR3 sequence (DNA): TGCGCCAGCAGCCCTACAAGTTTCAGGGTAATACTAGCGGGATCGGCCGGGGAGCTGTTTTTT. Translating gives CASSPTSFRVILAGSAGELFF.

This clonotype was counted many times. The J gene is TRBJ2-7, the V gene TRBV4-3; D unclear. CDR3 length: 13 amino acids. Trimming removed 4 bases at V and 5 bases at J, with 12 bases between. Germline-derived CDR1 and CDR2 are LGHNA and YSLEER. The CDR3 DNA reads TGCGCCAGCAGCCGTGACTCGGCTAACGAGCAGTACTTC. Translated, it gives CASSRDSANEQYF.

This clonotype was detected many times. The genes are TRBV15 and TRBJ2-2; possibly TRBD1 or TRBD2 for D (6 bases each). The CDR3 is 15 residues long. The V and J ends lost 0 bases and 6 bases respectively, with 11 bases between them. Germline V gives CDR1 LNHNV, CDR2 YYDKDF (reference sequence). Here the CDR3 DNA reads TGTGCCACCAGCAGAGATTGGGGGGCCCCCGGGGAGCTGTTTTTT. Translating gives CATSRDWGAPGELFF.

This clonotype was detected only a few times. This chain uses TRBV6-6 with TRBJ2-3; unclear D gene. Germline CDR1 reads MNHNY; CDR2 reads SVGAGI (reference sequence). Trimming removed 3 bases from V and 2 bases from J, with 6 bases in between. The length of the CDR3 is 13 residues. The CDR3 loop is CASSYGNTDTQYF. CDR3 DNA: TGTGCCAGCAGTTATGGCAACACAGATACGCAGTATTTT.

V gene TRBV29-1 combines with J gene TRBJ1-5; tentatively, D is TRBD1 (6 bases). In germline, CDR1 is SQVTM, CDR2 ANQGSEA. The V end lost 4 bases, the J end lost 3 bases, and 7 bases lay between the germline ends. This CDR3 comprises 12 residues. CDR3 coding DNA: TGCAGCGTTGCGGGGGCCAATCAGCCCCAGCATTTT. Protein sequence: CSVAGANQPQHF.

This clonotype was seen at least ten times. The chain joins TRBV12-3 or TRBV12-4 to TRBJ1-5; D unresolved. V lost 1 base, J lost 2 bases, and 9 bases lay in between. CDR3 size: 15 residues. In nucleotides, the CDR3 is TGTGCCAGCAGTTTAGGCGGGGATGGCAATCAGCCCCAGCATTTT. It is translated as CASSLGGDGNQPQHF.

A word on this clonotype: This sequence may be a read error, since a much larger clone differs from it by one base. This chain connects TRBV29-1 to TRBJ1-1; TRBD1 aligns across 8 bases. The CDR3 is 14 amino acids. Germline assignment: CDR1 SQVTM and CDR2 ANQGSEA. CDR3 loop: CGVHLRGLNTEAFF. For the CDR3, the DNA is TGCGGCGTTCACCTCAGGGGGCTAAACACTGAAGCTTTCTTT. The full variable domain, in which reference TRBV29-1 and TRBJ1-1 provide the parts outside the CDR3, is SAVISQKPSRDICQRGTSLTIQCQVDSQVTMMFWYRQQPGQSLTLIATANQGSEATYESGFVIDKFPISRPNLTFSTLTVSNMSPEDSSIYLCGVHLRGLNTEAFFGQGTRLTVV.

This clonotype was found a few times. This sequence joins TRBV6-5 and TRBJ1-5; D perhaps matches TRBD1 (5 bases). V was shortened by 0 bases and J by 0 bases, with 9 bases between the two germline ends. The CDR3 consists of 16 residues. Germline-derived CDR1 and CDR2 are MNHEY and SVGAGI. CDR3 sequence reads: CASSYSGGDSNQPQHF. In DNA form, the CDR3 reads TGTGCCAGCAGTTACTCCGGAGGGGATAGCAATCAGCCCCAGCATTTT.